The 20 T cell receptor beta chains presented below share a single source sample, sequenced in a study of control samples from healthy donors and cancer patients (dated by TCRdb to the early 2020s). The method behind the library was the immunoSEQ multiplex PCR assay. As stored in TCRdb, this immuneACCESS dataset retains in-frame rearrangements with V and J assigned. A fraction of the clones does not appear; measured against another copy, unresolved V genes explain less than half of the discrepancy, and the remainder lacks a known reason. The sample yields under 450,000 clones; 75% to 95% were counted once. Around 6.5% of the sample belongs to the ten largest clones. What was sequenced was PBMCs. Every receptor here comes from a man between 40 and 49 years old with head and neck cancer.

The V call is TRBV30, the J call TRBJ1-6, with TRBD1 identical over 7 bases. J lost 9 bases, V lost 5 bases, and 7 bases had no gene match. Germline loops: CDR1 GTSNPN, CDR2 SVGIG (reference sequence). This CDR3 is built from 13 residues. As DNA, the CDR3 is TGTGCCTGGTCCGGGACAGCCCTTTCACCCCTCCACTTT. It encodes CAWSGTALSPLHF.

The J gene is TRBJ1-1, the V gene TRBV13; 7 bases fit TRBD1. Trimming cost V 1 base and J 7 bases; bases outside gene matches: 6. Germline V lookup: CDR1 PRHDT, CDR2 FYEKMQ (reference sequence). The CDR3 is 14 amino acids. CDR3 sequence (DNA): TGTGCCAGCAGCTTAGTAGGGGGCGAGAATGAAGCTTTCTTT. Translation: CASSLVGGENEAFF.

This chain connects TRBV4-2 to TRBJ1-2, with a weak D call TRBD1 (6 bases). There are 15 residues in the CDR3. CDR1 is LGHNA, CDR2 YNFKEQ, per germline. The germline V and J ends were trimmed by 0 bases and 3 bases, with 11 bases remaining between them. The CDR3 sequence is CASSQDPGVYYGYTF. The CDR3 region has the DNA TGTGCCAGCAGCCAAGATCCAGGGGTGTACTATGGCTACACCTTC.

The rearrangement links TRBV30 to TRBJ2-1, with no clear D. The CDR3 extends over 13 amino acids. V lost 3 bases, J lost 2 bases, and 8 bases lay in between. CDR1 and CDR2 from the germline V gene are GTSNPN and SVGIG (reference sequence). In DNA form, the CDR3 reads TGTGCCTGGAGCGACTCCACCTACAATGAGCAGTTCTTC. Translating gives CAWSDSTYNEQFF.

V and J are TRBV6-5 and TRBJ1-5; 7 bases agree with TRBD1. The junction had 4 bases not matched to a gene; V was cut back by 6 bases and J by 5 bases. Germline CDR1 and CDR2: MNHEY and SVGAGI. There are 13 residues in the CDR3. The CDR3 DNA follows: TGTGCCAGCAGCCTCGACAGGGATCAGCCCCAGCATTTT. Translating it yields CASSLDRDQPQHF.

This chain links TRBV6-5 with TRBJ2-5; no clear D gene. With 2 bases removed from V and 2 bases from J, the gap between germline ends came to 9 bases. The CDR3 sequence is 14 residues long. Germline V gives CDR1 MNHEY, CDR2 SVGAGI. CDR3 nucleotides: TGTGCCAGCAGTTACGGCAGGAATCAAGAGACCCAGTACTTC. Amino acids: CASSYGRNQETQYF.

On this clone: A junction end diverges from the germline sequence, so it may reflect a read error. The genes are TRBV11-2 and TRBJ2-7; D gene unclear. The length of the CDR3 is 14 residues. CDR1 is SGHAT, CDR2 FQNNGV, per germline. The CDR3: CASSLEAPAYEQYF. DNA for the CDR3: TGTGCCAGCAGCCTAGAGGCCCCTGCCTACGAGCAGTACTTC.

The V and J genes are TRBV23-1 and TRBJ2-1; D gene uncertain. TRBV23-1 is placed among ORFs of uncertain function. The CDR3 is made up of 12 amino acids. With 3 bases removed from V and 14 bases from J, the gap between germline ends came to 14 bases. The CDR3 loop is CASSHPAALKFF. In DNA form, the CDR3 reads TGCGCCAGCAGTCACCCGGCCGCCCTGAAGTTCTTC.

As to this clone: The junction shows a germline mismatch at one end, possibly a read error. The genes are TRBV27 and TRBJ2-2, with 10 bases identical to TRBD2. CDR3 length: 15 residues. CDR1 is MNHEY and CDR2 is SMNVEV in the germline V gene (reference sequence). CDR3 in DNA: TGTGCCAGCAGTTCTAGCGGGAGCCTGACCGAGGAGCTGTTTTTT. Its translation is CASSSSGSLTEELFF.

CDR3 protein: CASGGYTEAFF. CDR3 DNA: TGTGCCAGCGGGGGGTACACTGAAGCTTTCTTT. V gene TRBV4-2 combines with J gene TRBJ1-1; possible D gene TRBD1, 5 bases. V was pared by 8 bases and J by 3 bases, with 7 bases between. Germline V gives CDR1 LGHNA, CDR2 YNFKEQ. The CDR3 sequence is 11 residues long.

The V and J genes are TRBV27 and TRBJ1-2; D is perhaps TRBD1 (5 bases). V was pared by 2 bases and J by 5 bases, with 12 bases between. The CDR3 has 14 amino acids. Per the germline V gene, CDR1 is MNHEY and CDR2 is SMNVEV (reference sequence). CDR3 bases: TGTGCCAGCAGTTTACACGCTGGGGGATATGGCTACACCTTC. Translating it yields CASSLHAGGYGYTF.

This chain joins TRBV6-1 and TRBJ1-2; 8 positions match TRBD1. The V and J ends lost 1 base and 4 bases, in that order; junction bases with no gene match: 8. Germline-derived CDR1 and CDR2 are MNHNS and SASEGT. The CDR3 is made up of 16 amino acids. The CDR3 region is CASSEGGQGGTYGYTF. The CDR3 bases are TGTGCCAGCAGTGAAGGCGGACAGGGCGGTACCTATGGCTACACCTTC.

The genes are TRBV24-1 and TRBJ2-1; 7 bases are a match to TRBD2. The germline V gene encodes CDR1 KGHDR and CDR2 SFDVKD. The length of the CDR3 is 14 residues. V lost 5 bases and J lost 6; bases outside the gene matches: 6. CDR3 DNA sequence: TGTGCCACCAGTGCCTGGGGGGGTGGCAATGAGCAGTTCTTC. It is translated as CATSAWGGGNEQFF.

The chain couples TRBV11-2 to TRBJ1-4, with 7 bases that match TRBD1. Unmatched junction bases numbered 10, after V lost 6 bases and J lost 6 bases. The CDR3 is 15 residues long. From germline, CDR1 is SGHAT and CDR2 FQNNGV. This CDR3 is CASRSYRGGDEKLFF. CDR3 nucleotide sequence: TGTGCCAGCAGATCGTACAGGGGCGGAGATGAAAAACTGTTTTTT.

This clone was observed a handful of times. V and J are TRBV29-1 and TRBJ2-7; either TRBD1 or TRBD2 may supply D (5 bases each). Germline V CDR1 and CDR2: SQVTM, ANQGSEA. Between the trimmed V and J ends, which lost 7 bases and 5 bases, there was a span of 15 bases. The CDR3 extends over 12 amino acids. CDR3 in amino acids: CSALRGDHEQYF. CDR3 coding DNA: TGCAGCGCCCTGAGGGGTGACCACGAGCAGTACTTC.

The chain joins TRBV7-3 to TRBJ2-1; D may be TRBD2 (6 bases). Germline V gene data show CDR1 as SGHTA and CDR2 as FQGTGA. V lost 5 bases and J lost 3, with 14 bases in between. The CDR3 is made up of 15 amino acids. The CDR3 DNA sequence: TGTGCCAGCAGCCCCGGGGGTAGTCGCTACAATGAGCAGTTCTTC. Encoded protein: CASSPGGSRYNEQFF. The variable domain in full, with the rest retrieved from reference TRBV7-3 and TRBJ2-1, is GAGVSQTPSNKVTEKGKYVELRCDPISGHTALYWYRQSLGQGPEFLIYFQGTGAADDSGLPNDRFFAVRPEGSVSTLKIQRTERGDSAVYLCASSPGGSRYNEQFFGPGTRLTVL.

The CDR3 DNA reads TGTGCCAGTCAAGGACAGCTGGGCACTGAAGCTTTCTTT. Encoded protein: CASQGQLGTEAFF. The chain employs TRBV6-5 and TRBJ1-1; tentatively, D is TRBD1 (6 bases). V dropped 9 bases and J dropped 4 bases, with 15 bases sitting between them. This CDR3 has 13 residues. CDR1 is MNHEY, CDR2 SVGAGI, per germline.

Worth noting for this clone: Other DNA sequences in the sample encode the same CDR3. CDR3 region: CASGGSTDTQYF. The DNA for the CDR3 is TGTGCTAGTGGTGGTTCGACAGATACGCAGTATTTT. This chain joins TRBV12-5 and TRBJ2-3; D gene ambiguous. Germline assignment: CDR1 LGHNT and CDR2 FRNRAP. The CDR3 length is 12 residues. V gave up 5 bases and J gave up 3 bases, with 6 bases separating them. Supplemented by reference TRBV12-5 and TRBJ2-3, the full variable domain reads DARVTQTPRHKVTEMGQEVTMRCQPILGHNTVFWYRQTMMQGLELLAYFRNRAPLDDSGMPKDRFSAEMPDATLATLKIQPSEPRDSAVYFCASGGSTDTQYFGPGTRLTVL.

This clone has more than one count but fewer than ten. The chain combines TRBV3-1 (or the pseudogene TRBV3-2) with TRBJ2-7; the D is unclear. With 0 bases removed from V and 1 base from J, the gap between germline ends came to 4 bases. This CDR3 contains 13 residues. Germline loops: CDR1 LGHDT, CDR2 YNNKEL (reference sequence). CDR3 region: CASSQEGSYEQYF. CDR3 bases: TGTGCCAGCAGCCAAGAGGGATCCTACGAGCAGTACTTC.

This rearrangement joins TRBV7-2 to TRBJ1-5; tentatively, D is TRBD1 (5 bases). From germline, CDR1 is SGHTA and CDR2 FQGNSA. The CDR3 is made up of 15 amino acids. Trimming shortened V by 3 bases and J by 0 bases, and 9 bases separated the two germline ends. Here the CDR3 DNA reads TGTGCCAGCAGCTTCTGGGACGCTAGCAATCAGCCCCAGCATTTT. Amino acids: CASSFWDASNQPQHF.